Sequencing of this TCR beta chain was carried out in a study of blood T cell repertoires in COVID-19. Study as a whole: Nucleic acid was either cDNA or gDNA, and it came from T cells, B-cell-depleted T cells, or PBMCs.

From germline, CDR1 is LNHDA and CDR2 SQIVND (reference sequence). The CDR3 is made up of 16 amino acids. With 6 bases clipped from V and 4 bases from J, the junction kept 11 bases outside the gene matches. Clinical history reported by participants formed the basis on which cohorts were assigned. Sequenced by immunoSEQ multiplex PCR; TCRdb stores in-frame clones only, minus some. This sample has 250,000 to 350,000 clones; approximately 90% occur once, and the top ten carry about 10%. The V and J genes are TRBV19 and TRBJ2-1; 8 nucleotides line up with TRBD2. The sequencing input was PBMCs or T cells enriched from blood (not recorded which). The receptor was isolated from a woman under 30 who had recovered from COVID-19. CDR3 DNA: TGTGCCAGTAGACAAAAACTAGCGGCCCAGTACAATGAGCAGTTCTTC. It translates to CASRQKLAAQYNEQFF.